This T cell receptor beta chain was identified in a study of blood T cell repertoires in COVID-19. Here immunoSEQ multiplex PCR was the method, and the copy in TCRdb shows in-frame clones only, minus some. The table shows around 49,000 clones, with roughly four fifths occurring only once. This CDR3 spans 14 amino acids. Germline V gene data show CDR1 as SNHLY and CDR2 as FYNNEI. V lost 6 bases, J lost 3 bases, and 3 bases stayed unmatched. The sample consisted of peripheral blood. The origin of this receptor is a woman in her sixties or seventies with acute or convalescent COVID-19. The V and J genes are TRBV2 and TRBJ1-5; 9 bases fit TRBD1. The CDR3 is CASSGTGNNQPQHF. In nucleotides, the CDR3 is TGTGCCAGCAGCGGGACAGGGAACAATCAGCCCCAGCATTTT.